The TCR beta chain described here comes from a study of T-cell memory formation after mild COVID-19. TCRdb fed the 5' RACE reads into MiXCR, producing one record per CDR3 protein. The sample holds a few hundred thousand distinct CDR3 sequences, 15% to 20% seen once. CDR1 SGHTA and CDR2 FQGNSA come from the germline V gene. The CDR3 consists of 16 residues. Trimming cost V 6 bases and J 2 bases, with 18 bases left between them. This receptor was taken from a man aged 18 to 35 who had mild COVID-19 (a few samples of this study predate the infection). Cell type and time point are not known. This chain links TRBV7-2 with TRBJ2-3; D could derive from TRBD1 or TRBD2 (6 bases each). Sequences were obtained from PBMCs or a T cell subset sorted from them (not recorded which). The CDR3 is CASRRRGNAVTDTQYF. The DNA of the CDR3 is TGTGCCAGCAGGCGGAGGGGGAATGCAGTCACAGATACGCAGTATTTT.